These 3 T cell receptor beta chains share one sample of origin, sequenced in a study of T-cell memory formation after mild COVID-19. A single record per CDR3 protein comes from TCRdb applying MiXCR to the 5' RACE reads. The repertoire holds hundreds of thousands of distinct CDR3 sequences, with around 15% as singletons. The sequencing sample was made of PBMCs or a T cell subset sorted from them (not recorded which). These TCRs come from a man between 18 and 29 years old who had mild COVID-19 (a few samples of this study predate the infection). Cell type and time point are not known.

The CDR3 loop is CASSEDAFQETQYF. Written as DNA, the CDR3 is TGTGCCAGCAGTGAAGATGCTTTTCAAGAGACCCAGTACTTC. The rearrangement joins TRBV6-1 to TRBJ2-5; D remains unclear. This CDR3 has 14 amino acids. Germline CDR1 MNHNS, CDR2 SASEGT. Between the trimmed V and J ends, which lost 1 base and 2 bases, there was a span of 8 bases.

V gene TRBV4-1 combines with J gene TRBJ1-5, with D possibly matching TRBD1 (6 bases). With 1 base removed from V and 5 bases from J, the gap between germline ends came to 15 bases. Germline lookup yields CDR1 MGHRA and CDR2 YSYEKL. CDR3 length: 16 amino acids. The chain's CDR3 is CASSQVGAAVDQPQHF. CDR3 in DNA: TGCGCCAGCAGCCAAGTGGGGGCGGCGGTGGATCAGCCCCAGCATTTT.

This clonotype was seen only a few times. The chain combines TRBV19 with TRBJ1-2; D might be TRBD1 (6 bases). There are 14 residues in the CDR3. V was cut by 3 bases and J by 4 bases, with 12 bases left in between. Germline CDR1 is LNHDA and CDR2 is SQIVND (reference sequence). The CDR3: CASSIIGRGYGYTF. The CDR3 DNA is TGTGCCAGTAGTATCATCGGCAGGGGCTATGGCTACACCTTC.